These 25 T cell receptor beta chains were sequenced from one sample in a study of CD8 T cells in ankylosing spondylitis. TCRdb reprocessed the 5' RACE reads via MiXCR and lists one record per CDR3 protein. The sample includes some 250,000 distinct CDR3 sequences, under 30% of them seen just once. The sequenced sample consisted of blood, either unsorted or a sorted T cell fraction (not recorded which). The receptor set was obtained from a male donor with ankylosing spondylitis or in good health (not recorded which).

Written as DNA, the CDR3 is TGCAGTGCTAGAGATCGGGGTGGCAAAAACATTCAGTACTTC. Translated: CSARDRGGKNIQYF. The chain uses TRBV20-1 and TRBJ2-4; possible D gene TRBD2, 5 bases. The CDR3 runs to 14 residues. The germline V gene has CDR1 DFQATT and CDR2 SNEGSKA (reference sequence). V lost 0 bases and J lost 3, with 9 bases in between.

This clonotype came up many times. Written as DNA, the CDR3 is TGTGCCAGCAGCTTGGGCGAGACAAGCGGTTTGGAGTTCTTC. Protein: CASSLGETSGLEFF. The gene calls are TRBV5-5 and TRBJ2-1; a weak D match, TRBD2 (5 bases). CDR3 size: 14 residues. Germline assignment: CDR1 SGHKS and CDR2 YYEKEE (reference sequence). V lost 0 bases to trimming and J lost 14 bases, with 18 bases between them.

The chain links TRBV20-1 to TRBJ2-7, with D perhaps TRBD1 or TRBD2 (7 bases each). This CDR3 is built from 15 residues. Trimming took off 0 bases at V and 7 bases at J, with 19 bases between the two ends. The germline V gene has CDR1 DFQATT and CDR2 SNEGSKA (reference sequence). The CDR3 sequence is CSARDSGRGLIEQYF. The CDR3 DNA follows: TGCAGTGCTAGAGATTCTGGGAGGGGGCTGATTGAGCAGTACTTC.

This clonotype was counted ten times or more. This chain's CDR3 is CASSLASQGMAKNIQYF. The CDR3, as DNA: TGTGCCAGCAGTTTAGCGAGCCAGGGAATGGCCAAAAACATTCAGTACTTC. The chain joins TRBV12-3 or TRBV12-4 to TRBJ2-4, with a tentative D call TRBD1 (5 bases). V lost 0 bases to trimming and J lost 1 base, with 13 bases between them. This CDR3 region has 17 residues.

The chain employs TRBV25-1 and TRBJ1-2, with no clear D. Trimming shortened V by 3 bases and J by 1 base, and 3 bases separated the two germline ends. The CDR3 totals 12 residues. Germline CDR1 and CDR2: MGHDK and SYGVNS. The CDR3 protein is CASSEFNYGYTF. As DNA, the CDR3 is TGTGCCAGCAGTGAGTTTAACTATGGCTACACCTTC.

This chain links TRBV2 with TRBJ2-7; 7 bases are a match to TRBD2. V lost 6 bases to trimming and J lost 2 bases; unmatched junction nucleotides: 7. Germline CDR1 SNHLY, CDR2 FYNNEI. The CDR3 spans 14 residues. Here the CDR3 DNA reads TGTGCCAGCAGCGAGGGACTACCCCCCTACGAGCAGTACTTC. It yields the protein CASSEGLPPYEQYF.

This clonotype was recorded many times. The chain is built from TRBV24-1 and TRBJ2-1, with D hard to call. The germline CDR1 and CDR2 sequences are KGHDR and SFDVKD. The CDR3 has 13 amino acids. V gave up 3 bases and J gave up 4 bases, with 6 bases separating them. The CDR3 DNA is TGTGCCACCAGTGATAGGTCTTACAATGAGCAGTTCTTC. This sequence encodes CATSDRSYNEQFF.

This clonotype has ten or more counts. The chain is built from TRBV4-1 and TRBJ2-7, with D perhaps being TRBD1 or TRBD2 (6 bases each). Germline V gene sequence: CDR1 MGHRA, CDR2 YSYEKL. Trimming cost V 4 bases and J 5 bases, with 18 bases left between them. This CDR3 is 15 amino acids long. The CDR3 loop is CASSRKGGLNNEQYF. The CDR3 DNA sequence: TGCGCCAGCAGCCGGAAAGGGGGGCTAAATAACGAGCAGTACTTC.

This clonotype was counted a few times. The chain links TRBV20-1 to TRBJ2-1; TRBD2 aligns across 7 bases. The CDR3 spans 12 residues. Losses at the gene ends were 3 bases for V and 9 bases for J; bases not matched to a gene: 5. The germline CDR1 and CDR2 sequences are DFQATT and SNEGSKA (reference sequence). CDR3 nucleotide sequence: TGCAGTGCTAGTCCCAGCGGGGTTGAGCAGTTCTTC. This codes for CSASPSGVEQFF.

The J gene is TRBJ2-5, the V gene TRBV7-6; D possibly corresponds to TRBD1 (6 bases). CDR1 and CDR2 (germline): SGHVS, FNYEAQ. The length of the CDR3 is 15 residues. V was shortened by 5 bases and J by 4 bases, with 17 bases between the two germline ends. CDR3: CASSREQGFSETQYF. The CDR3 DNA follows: TGTGCCAGCAGCCGGGAACAGGGTTTTTCAGAGACCCAGTACTTC.

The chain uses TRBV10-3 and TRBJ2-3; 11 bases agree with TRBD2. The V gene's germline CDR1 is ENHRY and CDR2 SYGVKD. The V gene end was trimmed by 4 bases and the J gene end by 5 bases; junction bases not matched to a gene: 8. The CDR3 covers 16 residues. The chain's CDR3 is CAISVGSGGAEDTQYF. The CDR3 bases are TGTGCCATCAGTGTGGGTAGCGGGGGGGCCGAAGATACGCAGTATTTT.

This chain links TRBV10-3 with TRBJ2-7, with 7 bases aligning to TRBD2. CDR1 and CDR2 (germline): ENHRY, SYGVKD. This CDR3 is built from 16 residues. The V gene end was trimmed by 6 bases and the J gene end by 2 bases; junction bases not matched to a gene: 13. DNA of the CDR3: TGTGCCATCAGGGGGAGGGAGGGAGGAGGAACCTACGAGCAGTACTTC. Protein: CAIRGREGGGTYEQYF.

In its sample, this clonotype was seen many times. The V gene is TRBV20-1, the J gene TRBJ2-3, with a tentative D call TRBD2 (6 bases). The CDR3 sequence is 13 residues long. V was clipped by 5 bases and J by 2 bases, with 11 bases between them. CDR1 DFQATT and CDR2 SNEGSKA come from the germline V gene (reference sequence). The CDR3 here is CSARAGPTDTQYF. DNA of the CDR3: TGCAGTGCTCGGGCGGGGCCCACAGATACGCAGTATTTT.

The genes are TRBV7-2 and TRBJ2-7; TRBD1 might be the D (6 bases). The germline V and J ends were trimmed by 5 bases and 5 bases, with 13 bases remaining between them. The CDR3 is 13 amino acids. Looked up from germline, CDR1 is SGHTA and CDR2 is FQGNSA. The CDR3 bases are TGTGCCAGCAGCACCCGACAGGAGGACGAGCAGTACTTC. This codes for CASSTRQEDEQYF.

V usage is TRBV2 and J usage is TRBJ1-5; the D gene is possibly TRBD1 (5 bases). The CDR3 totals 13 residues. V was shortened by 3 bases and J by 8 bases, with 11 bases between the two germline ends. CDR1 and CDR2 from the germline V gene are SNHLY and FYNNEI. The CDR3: CASSDGGGKPQHF. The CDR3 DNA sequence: TGTGCCAGCAGTGACGGGGGGGGAAAGCCCCAGCATTTT.

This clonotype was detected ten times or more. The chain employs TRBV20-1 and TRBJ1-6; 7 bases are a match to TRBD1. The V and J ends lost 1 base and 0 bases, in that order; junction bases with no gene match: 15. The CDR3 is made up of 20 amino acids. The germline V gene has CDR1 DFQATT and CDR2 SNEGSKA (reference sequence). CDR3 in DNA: TGCAGTGCTAGAGGGGTAGGGACAGCGCTACGTAGCTCCTATAATTCACCCCTCCACTTT. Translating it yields CSARGVGTALRSSYNSPLHF.

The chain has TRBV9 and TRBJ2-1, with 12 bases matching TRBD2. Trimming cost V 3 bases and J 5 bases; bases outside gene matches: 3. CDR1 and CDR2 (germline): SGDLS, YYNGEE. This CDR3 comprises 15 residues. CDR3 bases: TGTGCCAGCAGCGCTCGGACTAGCGGGGACAATGAGCAGTTCTTC. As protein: CASSARTSGDNEQFF.

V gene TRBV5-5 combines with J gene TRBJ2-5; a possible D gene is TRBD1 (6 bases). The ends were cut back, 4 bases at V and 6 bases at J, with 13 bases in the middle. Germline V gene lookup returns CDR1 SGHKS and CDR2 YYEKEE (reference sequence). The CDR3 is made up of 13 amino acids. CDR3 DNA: TGTGCCAGCAGCGAAGACAGGTTGCAGACCCAGTACTTC. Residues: CASSEDRLQTQYF.

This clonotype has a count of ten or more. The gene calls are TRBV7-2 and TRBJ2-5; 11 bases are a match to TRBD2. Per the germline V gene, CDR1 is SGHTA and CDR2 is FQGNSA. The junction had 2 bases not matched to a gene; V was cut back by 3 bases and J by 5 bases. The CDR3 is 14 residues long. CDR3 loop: CASSFSGGAETQYF. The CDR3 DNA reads TGTGCCAGCAGCTTTAGCGGGGGGGCGGAGACCCAGTACTTC.

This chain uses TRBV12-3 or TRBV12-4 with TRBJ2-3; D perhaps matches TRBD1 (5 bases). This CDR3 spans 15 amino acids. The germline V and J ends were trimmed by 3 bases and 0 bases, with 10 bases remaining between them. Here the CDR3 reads CASSFSGHSTDTQYF. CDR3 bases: TGTGCCAGCAGTTTTTCAGGGCATAGCACAGATACGCAGTATTTT.

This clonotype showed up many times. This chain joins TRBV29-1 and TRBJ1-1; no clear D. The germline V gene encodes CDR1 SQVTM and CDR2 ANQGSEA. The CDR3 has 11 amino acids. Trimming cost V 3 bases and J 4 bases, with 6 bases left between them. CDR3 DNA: TGCAGCGTTGAGTGGGGCACTGAAGCTTTCTTT. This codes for CSVEWGTEAFF.

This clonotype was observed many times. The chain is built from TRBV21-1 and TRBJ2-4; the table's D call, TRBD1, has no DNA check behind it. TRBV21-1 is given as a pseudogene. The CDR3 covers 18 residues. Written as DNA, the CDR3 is TGTGCCAGCAGCAAATCCTCAGTGACAGGGACCCCAGAAAACATTCAGTACTTC. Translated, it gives CASSKSSVTGTPENIQYF.

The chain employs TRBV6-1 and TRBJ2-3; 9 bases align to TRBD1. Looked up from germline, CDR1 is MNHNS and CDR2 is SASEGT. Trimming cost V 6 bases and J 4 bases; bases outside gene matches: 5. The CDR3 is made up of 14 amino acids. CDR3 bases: TGTGCCAGCAGCCAGGGACAGGGCTCAGATACGCAGTATTTT. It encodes CASSQGQGSDTQYF.

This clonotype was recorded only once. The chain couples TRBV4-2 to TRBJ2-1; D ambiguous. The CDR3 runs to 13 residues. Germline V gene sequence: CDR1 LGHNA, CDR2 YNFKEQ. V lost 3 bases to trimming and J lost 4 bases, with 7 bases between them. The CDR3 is CASSQASYNEQFF. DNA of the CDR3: TGTGCCAGCAGCCAGGCTAGTTACAATGAGCAGTTCTTC.

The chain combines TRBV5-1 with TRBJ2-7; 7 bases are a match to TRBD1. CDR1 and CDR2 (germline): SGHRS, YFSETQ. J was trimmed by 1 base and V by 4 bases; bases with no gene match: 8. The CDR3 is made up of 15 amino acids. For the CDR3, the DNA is TGCGCCAGCAGCAAGACAGGGAGTGGGTCCTACGAGCAGTACTTC. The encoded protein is CASSKTGSGSYEQYF. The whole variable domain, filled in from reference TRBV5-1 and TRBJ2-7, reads KAGVTQTPRYLIKTRGQQVTLSCSPISGHRSVSWYQQTPGQGLQFLFEYFSETQRNKGNFPGRFSGRQFSNSRSEMNVSTLELGDSALYLCASSKTGSGSYEQYFGPGTRLTVT.